The 21 T cell receptor beta chains given below trace back to one sample, sequenced in a study of shared clonotypes between healthy human individuals. TCRdb's table, derived via immunoSEQ multiplex PCR, lists solely in-frame clones and lacks some. The sample holds about 1.5 million clones, 95% to 99% seen once. The specimen was naive CD4+ T cells sorted from blood. Described subset: CD45RA+ positively selected. The receptors shown here come from a man aged 25 to 40 in good health.

This clone has only one observation. The chain combines TRBV29-1 with TRBJ2-3; D could derive from TRBD1 or TRBD2 (6 bases each). The CDR3 length is 12 residues. CDR1 and CDR2 (germline): SQVTM, ANQGSEA. The ends were cut back, 2 bases at V and 4 bases at J, with 7 bases in the middle. CDR3 amino acids: CSVERGADTQYF. Here the CDR3 DNA reads TGCAGCGTTGAAAGGGGGGCAGATACGCAGTATTTT.

V and J are TRBV11-3 and TRBJ2-1; D assignment may be TRBD1 or TRBD2 (5 bases each). CDR3 size: 14 residues. V was clipped by 5 bases and J by 8 bases, with 16 bases between them. CDR1 and CDR2 (germline): SGHNT, YENEEA. The CDR3 protein is CASSPRDALHEQFF. CDR3 DNA sequence: TGTGCCAGCAGCCCGAGGGACGCTTTGCATGAGCAGTTCTTC.

V is TRBV5-1 and J is TRBJ2-3; 12 bases line up with TRBD2. Germline V gene sequence: CDR1 SGHRS, CDR2 YFSETQ. This CDR3 region has 17 residues. The trim removed 4 bases at V and 2 bases at J, leaving 8 bases unmatched. The CDR3 DNA is TGCGCCAGCAGCACGGAGAGGACTAGCGGGACCACAGATACGCAGTATTTT. Protein: CASSTERTSGTTDTQYF. Combining the CDR3 with reference TRBV5-1 and TRBJ2-3 gives the whole variable domain KAGVTQTPRYLIKTRGQQVTLSCSPISGHRSVSWYQQTPGQGLQFLFEYFSETQRNKGNFPGRFSGRQFSNSRSEMNVSTLELGDSALYLCASSTERTSGTTDTQYFGPGTRLTVL.

This chain joins TRBV27 and TRBJ2-1; D perhaps matches TRBD2 (5 bases). The CDR3 extends over 15 amino acids. Trimming pared 2 bases from V and 10 bases from J, leaving 18 bases between. Germline V CDR1 and CDR2: MNHEY, SMNVEV (reference sequence). The CDR3 DNA sequence: TGTGCCAGCAGTTTAATAGTTCTCTTAGCGAGAGAGCAGTTCTTC. Its translation is CASSLIVLLAREQFF.

This clone was seen a single time. The gene calls are TRBV29-1 and TRBJ2-1; no definite D call. The V end was cut by 3 bases, the J end by 0 bases, with 12 bases between. The CDR3 totals 15 residues. The germline CDR1 and CDR2 sequences are SQVTM and ANQGSEA. CDR3 sequence reads: CSVDTDKSSYNEQFF. Written as DNA, the CDR3 is TGCAGCGTTGACACCGACAAGAGCTCCTACAATGAGCAGTTCTTC.

About this clone itself: The same CDR3 also results from other DNA sequences found in this sample. The chain has TRBV7-9 and TRBJ2-1, with 7 positions matching TRBD2. Losses at the gene ends were 5 bases for V and 2 bases for J; bases not matched to a gene: 6. Germline CDR1 is SEHNR and CDR2 is FQNEAQ (reference sequence). The CDR3 runs to 15 residues. The CDR3 is CASSLDRGAYNEQFF. The CDR3 nucleotides are TGTGCCAGCAGCCTGGACCGGGGGGCCTACAATGAGCAGTTCTTC.

The chain employs TRBV14 and TRBJ2-3, with D possibly matching TRBD2 (6 bases). Trimming removed 4 bases from V and 2 bases from J, with 16 bases in between. The germline CDR1 and CDR2 sequences are SGHDN and FVKESK. The CDR3 has 16 residues. The CDR3 loop is CASSRDSQPPTDTQYF. The DNA for the CDR3 is TGTGCCAGCAGCCGGGACTCGCAACCACCCACAGATACGCAGTATTTT. Using reference TRBV14 and TRBJ2-3 for the parts outside the CDR3, the full variable domain is EAGVTQFPSHSVIEKGQTVTLRCDPISGHDNLYWYRRVMGKEIKFLLHFVKESKQDESGMPNNRFLAERTGGTYSTLKVQPAELEDSGVYFCASSRDSQPPTDTQYFGPGTRLTVL.

The V gene is TRBV7-8, the J gene TRBJ2-1, with D hard to call. Trimming shortened V by 4 bases and J by 9 bases, and 13 bases separated the two germline ends. The CDR3 spans 13 residues. Germline V gene sequence: CDR1 SGHVS, CDR2 FQNEAQ. CDR3 nucleotide sequence: TGTGCCAGCAGCTCCCCCCCGAAGTTTGAGCAGTTCTTC. This codes for CASSSPPKFEQFF.

The gene calls are TRBV30 and TRBJ2-7; the D is unclear. CDR3 length: 14 amino acids. From germline, CDR1 is GTSNPN and CDR2 SVGIG (reference sequence). V gave up 6 bases and J gave up 0 bases, with 15 bases separating them. The DNA for the CDR3 is TGTGCCTGCCAACCTCCAGGTTCCTCCTACGAGCAGTACTTC. As protein: CACQPPGSSYEQYF.

This chain links TRBV11-3 with TRBJ1-5; unclear D gene. CDR1 and CDR2 from the germline V gene are SGHNT and YENEEA. The V end was cut by 5 bases, the J end by 1 base, with 9 bases between. This CDR3 comprises 14 residues. The CDR3 region is CASSRPGSNQPQHF. Here the CDR3 DNA reads TGTGCCAGCAGCCGCCCGGGGAGCAATCAGCCCCAGCATTTT.

For this clone: At the DNA level, this CDR3 is encoded by other sequences in the same sample as well. The chain uses TRBV27 and TRBJ2-7; 9 bases align to TRBD1. There are 13 residues in the CDR3. Germline V lookup: CDR1 MNHEY, CDR2 SMNVEV (reference sequence). The trim removed 6 bases at V and 4 bases at J, leaving 4 bases unmatched. CDR3 coding DNA: TGTGCCAGCAGCCCAGGACAGGGGTACGAGCAGTACTTC. Encoded protein: CASSPGQGYEQYF.

This chain links TRBV5-4 with TRBJ2-7; 7 bases align to TRBD2. Germline-derived CDR1 and CDR2 are SGHNT and YYREEE (reference sequence). V lost 7 bases and J lost 4; bases outside the gene matches: 14. This CDR3 contains 15 residues. DNA for the CDR3: TGTGCCAGCCCGCTTGGGGCGGGAGTAAGTTACGAGCAGTACTTC. It translates to CASPLGAGVSYEQYF.

The chain carries TRBV19 and TRBJ2-3; 12 positions match TRBD2. The CDR3 extends over 18 amino acids. Germline V gives CDR1 LNHDA, CDR2 SQIVND (reference sequence). Trimming removed 3 bases from V and 0 bases from J; junction bases left unmatched: 7. CDR3 in amino acids: CASSMLAGGTPSTDTQYF. DNA of the CDR3: TGTGCCAGTAGTATGCTAGCGGGAGGGACCCCTAGCACAGATACGCAGTATTTT.

The chain is built from TRBV7-2 and TRBJ2-1; D call uncertain. The V gene's germline CDR1 is SGHTA and CDR2 FQGNSA. The CDR3 is 12 amino acids. The V gene lost 5 bases and the J gene lost 7 bases, with 9 bases spanning the gap. The CDR3 coding sequence is TGTGCCAGCAGCCCCCAGAGGAATGAGCAGTTCTTC. This translates into CASSPQRNEQFF.

This chain links TRBV6-1 with TRBJ1-2; 7 bases are a match to TRBD1. CDR1 is MNHNS, CDR2 SASEGT, per germline. J lost 4 bases, V lost 6 bases, and 5 bases had no gene match. The CDR3 is made up of 13 amino acids. As DNA, the CDR3 is TGTGCCAGCAGGAAGACAGGGCTCTATGGCTACACCTTC. Protein sequence: CASRKTGLYGYTF.

On this clone: This same CDR3 is encoded by further DNA sequences in the sample. This chain uses TRBV18 with TRBJ2-7; 8 positions agree with TRBD2. Germline CDR1 KGHSH, CDR2 LQKENI. The CDR3 sequence is 15 residues long. The V segment lost 3 bases and the J segment 0 bases; nucleotides outside the gene matches: 4. The CDR3 reads CASSPLAGGSYEQYF. The DNA of the CDR3 is TGTGCCAGCTCACCCCTAGCGGGCGGCTCCTACGAGCAGTACTTC.

This chain connects TRBV7-2 to TRBJ1-5, with D possibly TRBD1 on 6 matching bases. V lost 5 bases, J lost 0 bases, and 11 bases lay in between. This CDR3 is built from 15 residues. Germline V gives CDR1 SGHTA, CDR2 FQGNSA. The DNA of the CDR3 is TGTGCCAGCAGCATGGGACAACTTAGCAATCAGCCCCAGCATTTT. Amino acids: CASSMGQLSNQPQHF.

This rearrangement joins TRBV5-4 to TRBJ2-5; 9 bases agree with TRBD1. CDR3 size: 15 residues. Germline lookup yields CDR1 SGHNT and CDR2 YYREEE (reference sequence). V was clipped by 3 bases and J by 1 base; unmatched bases: 4. The CDR3 coding sequence is TGTGCCAGCAGCTCAGGACAGGGGTCCCAAGAGACCCAGTACTTC. This codes for CASSSGQGSQETQYF.

The chain combines TRBV10-1 with TRBJ2-7; 7 bases map to TRBD2. The CDR3 consists of 13 residues. Germline assignment: CDR1 WNHNN and CDR2 SYGVQD (reference sequence). V was pared by 4 bases and J by 3 bases, with 3 bases of the junction left unmatched. In DNA, the CDR3 is TGCGCCAGCAGTGCGGGACTACTCTACGAGCAGTACTTC. It translates to CASSAGLLYEQYF.

CDR3 in DNA: TGTGCCAGCAGCTTAGAACGGAACACTGAAGCTTTCTTT. It is translated as CASSLERNTEAFF. V and J are TRBV7-9 and TRBJ1-1; D unclear. CDR3 length equals 13 residues. Trimming took off 1 base at V and 1 base at J, with 4 bases between the two ends. Germline CDR1 is SEHNR and CDR2 is FQNEAQ (reference sequence).

This chain joins TRBV28 and TRBJ1-1; tentative D call: TRBD1 (6 bases). Germline CDR1 MDHEN, CDR2 SYDVKM. The CDR3 totals 15 residues. Trimming removed 5 bases at V and 4 bases at J, with 17 bases between. CDR3 DNA: TGTGCCAGCAGTCCCCCCAGCGGGGGGCTCACTGAAGCTTTCTTT. Protein product: CASSPPSGGLTEAFF. Full variable domain (missing parts from reference TRBV28 and TRBJ1-1): DVKVTQSSRYLVKRTGEKVFLECVQDMDHENMFWYRQDPGLGLRLIYFSYDVKMKEKGDIPEGYSVSREKKERFSLILESASTNQTSMYLCASSPPSGGLTEAFFGQGTRLTVV.